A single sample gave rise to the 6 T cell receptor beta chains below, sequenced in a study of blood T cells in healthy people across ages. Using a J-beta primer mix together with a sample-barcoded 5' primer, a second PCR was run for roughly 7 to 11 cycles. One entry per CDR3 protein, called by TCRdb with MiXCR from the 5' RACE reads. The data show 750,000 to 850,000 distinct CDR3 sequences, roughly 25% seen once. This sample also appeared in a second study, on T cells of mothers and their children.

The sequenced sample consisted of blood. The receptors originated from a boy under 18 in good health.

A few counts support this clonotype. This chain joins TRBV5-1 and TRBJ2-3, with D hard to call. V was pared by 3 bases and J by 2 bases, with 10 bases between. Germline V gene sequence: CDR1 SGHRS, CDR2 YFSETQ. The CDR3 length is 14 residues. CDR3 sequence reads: CASSSPLTTDTQYF. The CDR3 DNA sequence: TGCGCCAGCAGCTCCCCCTTAACCACAGATACGCAGTATTTT. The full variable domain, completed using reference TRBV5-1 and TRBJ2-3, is KAGVTQTPRYLIKTRGQQVTLSCSPISGHRSVSWYQQTPGQGLQFLFEYFSETQRNKGNFPGRFSGRQFSNSRSEMNVSTLELGDSALYLCASSSPLTTDTQYFGPGTRLTVL.

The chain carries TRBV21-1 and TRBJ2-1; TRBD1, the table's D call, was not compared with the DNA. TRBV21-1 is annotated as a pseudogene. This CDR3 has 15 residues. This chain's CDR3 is CASSNQRGAYNEQFF. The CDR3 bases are TGTGCCAGCAGCAATCAAAGGGGGGCCTACAATGAGCAGTTCTTC.

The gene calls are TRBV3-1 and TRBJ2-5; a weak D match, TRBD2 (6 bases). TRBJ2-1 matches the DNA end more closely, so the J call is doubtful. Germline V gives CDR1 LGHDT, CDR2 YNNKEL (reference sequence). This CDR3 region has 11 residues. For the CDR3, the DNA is TGTGCCAGCAGCCAAGGGAGGGGCCAGTTCTTC. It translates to CASSQGRGQFF.

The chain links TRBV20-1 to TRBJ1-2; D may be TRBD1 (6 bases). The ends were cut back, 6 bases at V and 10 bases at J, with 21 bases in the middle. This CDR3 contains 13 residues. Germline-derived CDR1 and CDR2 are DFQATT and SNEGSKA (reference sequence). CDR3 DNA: TGCAGTGCGTCGGGACACCCTGACATCGTCTACACCTTC. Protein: CSASGHPDIVYTF.

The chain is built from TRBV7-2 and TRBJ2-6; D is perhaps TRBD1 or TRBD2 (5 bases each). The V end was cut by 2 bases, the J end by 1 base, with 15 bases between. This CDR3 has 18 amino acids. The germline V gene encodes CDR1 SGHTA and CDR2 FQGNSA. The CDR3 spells CASSLMGVGASGANVLTF. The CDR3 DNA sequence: TGTGCCAGCAGCTTAATGGGAGTCGGGGCTTCTGGGGCCAACGTCCTGACTTTC.

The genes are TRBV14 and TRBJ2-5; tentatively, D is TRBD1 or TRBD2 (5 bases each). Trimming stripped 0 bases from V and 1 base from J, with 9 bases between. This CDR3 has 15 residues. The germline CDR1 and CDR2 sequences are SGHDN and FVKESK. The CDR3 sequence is CASSQEGELQETQYF. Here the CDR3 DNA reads TGTGCCAGCAGCCAAGAGGGGGAGCTCCAAGAGACCCAGTACTTC.